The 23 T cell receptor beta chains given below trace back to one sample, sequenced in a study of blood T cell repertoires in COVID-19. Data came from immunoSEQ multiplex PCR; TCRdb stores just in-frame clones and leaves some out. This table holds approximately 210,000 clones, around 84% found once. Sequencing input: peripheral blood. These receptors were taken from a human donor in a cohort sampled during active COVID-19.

The CDR3 reads CASRPAGDQPQHF. CDR3 coding DNA: TGTGCCAGCAGGCCCGCAGGGGATCAGCCCCAGCATTTT. This chain connects TRBV7-9 to TRBJ1-5; D possibly corresponds to TRBD1 (6 bases). The V gene's germline CDR1 is SEHNR and CDR2 FQNEAQ (reference sequence). The germline V and J ends were trimmed by 6 bases and 5 bases, with 11 bases remaining between them. The CDR3 is 13 amino acids.

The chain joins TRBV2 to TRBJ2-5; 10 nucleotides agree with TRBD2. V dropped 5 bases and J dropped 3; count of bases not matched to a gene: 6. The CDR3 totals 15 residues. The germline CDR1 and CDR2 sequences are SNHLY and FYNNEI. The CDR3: CASSMRTSGEETQYF. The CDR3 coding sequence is TGTGCCAGCAGTATGCGCACTAGCGGGGAAGAGACCCAGTACTTC. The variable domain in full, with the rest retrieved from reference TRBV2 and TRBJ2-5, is EPEVTQTPSHQVTQMGQEVILRCVPISNHLYFYWYRQILGQKVEFLVSFYNNEISEKSEIFDDQFSVERPDGSNFTLKIRSTKLEDSAMYFCASSMRTSGEETQYFGPGTRLLVL.

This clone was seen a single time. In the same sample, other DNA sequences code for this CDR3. For the CDR3, the DNA is TGTGCCAGCAGCCAAGGTCTGAATCAGCCCCAGCATTTT. Encoded protein: CASSQGLNQPQHF. The rearrangement uses TRBV3-1 (or the pseudogene TRBV3-2) and TRBJ1-5; no reliable D call. The germline V and J ends were trimmed by 1 base and 4 bases, with 5 bases remaining between them. This CDR3 contains 13 residues. The germline CDR1 and CDR2 sequences are LGHDT and YNNKEL (reference sequence).

The CDR3, as DNA: TGCAGCGTTGACCGACAGGTGATCTCTGAGCAGTTCTTC. Amino acids: CSVDRQVISEQFF. The J gene is TRBJ2-1, the V gene TRBV29-1; weak D call: TRBD1 (6 bases). The CDR3 contains 13 residues. CDR1 and CDR2 from the germline V gene are SQVTM and ANQGSEA. The ends were cut back, 3 bases at V and 9 bases at J, with 15 bases in the middle.

In nucleotides, the CDR3 is TGTGCCAGCAGTCGGCAGCAGGCAGGGCTGTCACCCCTCCACTTT. This encodes CASSRQQAGLSPLHF. The V call is TRBV6-5, the J call TRBJ1-6, with D possibly being TRBD1 (5 bases). Per germline, CDR1 MNHEY and CDR2 SVGAGI. The CDR3 extends over 15 amino acids. V was cut by 5 bases and J by 10 bases, with 18 bases left in between.

DNA of the CDR3: TGTACGACCCGGGGGATGGCGAACACCGGGGAGCTGTTTTTT. Protein: CTTRGMANTGELFF. The rearrangement joins TRBV2 to TRBJ2-2; D might be TRBD2 (6 bases). CDR1 and CDR2 from the germline V gene are SNHLY and FYNNEI. This CDR3 is built from 14 residues. The variable domain in full, with the rest retrieved from reference TRBV2 and TRBJ2-2, is EPEVTQTPSHQVTQMGQEVILRCVPISNHLYFYWYRQILGQKVEFLVSFYNNEISEKSEIFDDQFSVERPDGSNFTLKIRSTKLEDSAMYFCTTRGMANTGELFFGEGSRLTVL.

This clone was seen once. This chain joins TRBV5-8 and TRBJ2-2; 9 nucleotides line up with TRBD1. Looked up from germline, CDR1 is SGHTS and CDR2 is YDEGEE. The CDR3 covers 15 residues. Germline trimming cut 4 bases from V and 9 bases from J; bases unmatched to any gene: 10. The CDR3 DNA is TGTGCCAGCAGCCAACAGGGGGCAGGGCTATGGGAGCTGTTTTTT. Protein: CASSQQGAGLWELFF.

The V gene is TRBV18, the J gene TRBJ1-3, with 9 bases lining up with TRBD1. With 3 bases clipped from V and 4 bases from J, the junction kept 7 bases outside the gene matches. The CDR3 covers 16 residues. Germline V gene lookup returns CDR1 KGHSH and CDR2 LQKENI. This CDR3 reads CASSPGTGTPGNTIYF. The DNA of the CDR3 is TGTGCCAGCTCACCCGGGACAGGGACGCCGGGAAACACCATATATTTT.

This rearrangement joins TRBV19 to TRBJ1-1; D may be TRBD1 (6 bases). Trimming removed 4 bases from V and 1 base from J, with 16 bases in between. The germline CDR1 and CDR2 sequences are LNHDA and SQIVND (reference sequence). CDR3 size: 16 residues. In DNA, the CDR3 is TGTGCCAGTAGTACGCAGGGGAGGGTACGGAACACTGAAGCTTTCTTT. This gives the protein CASSTQGRVRNTEAFF. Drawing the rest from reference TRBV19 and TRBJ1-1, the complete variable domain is DGGITQSPKYLFRKEGQNVTLSCEQNLNHDAMYWYRQDPGQGLRLIYYSQIVNDFQKGDIAEGYSVSREKKESFPLTVTSAQKNPTAFYLCASSTQGRVRNTEAFFGQGTRLTVV.

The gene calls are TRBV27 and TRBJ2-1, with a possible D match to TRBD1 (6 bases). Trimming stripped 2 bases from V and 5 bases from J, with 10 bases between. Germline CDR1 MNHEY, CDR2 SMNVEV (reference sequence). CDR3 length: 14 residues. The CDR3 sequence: CASSLADSNNEQFF. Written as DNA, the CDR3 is TGTGCCAGCAGTTTAGCGGACAGTAACAATGAGCAGTTCTTC.

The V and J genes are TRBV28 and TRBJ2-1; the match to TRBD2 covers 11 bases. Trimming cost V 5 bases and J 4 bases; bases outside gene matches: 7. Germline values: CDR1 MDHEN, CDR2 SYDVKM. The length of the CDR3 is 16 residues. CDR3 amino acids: CASSNEGLAVYNEQFF. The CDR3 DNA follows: TGTGCCAGCAGTAACGAGGGACTAGCGGTTTACAATGAGCAGTTCTTC.

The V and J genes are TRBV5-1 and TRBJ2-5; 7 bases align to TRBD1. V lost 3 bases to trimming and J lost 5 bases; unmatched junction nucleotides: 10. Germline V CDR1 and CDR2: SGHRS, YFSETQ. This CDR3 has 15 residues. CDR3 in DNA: TGCGCCAGCAGCTCGAAGGACAGGTTGGCGGAGACCCAGTACTTC. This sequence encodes CASSSKDRLAETQYF.

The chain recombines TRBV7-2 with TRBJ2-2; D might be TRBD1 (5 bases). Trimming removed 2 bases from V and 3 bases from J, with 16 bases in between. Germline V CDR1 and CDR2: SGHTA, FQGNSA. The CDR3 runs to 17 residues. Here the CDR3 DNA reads TGTGCCAGCAGCTTAAGGTCAGGGTCTCCGGACACCGGGGAGCTGTTTTTT. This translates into CASSLRSGSPDTGELFF.

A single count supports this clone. CDR3 bases: TGTGCCAGCAGTAAACAGGGTAGTTGGGAGACCCAGTACTTC. Its protein is CASSKQGSWETQYF. The chain has TRBV27 and TRBJ2-5; a weak D match, TRBD1 (6 bases). Trimming removed 5 bases at V and 5 bases at J, with 15 bases between. The length of the CDR3 is 14 residues. Germline CDR1 is MNHEY and CDR2 is SMNVEV (reference sequence).

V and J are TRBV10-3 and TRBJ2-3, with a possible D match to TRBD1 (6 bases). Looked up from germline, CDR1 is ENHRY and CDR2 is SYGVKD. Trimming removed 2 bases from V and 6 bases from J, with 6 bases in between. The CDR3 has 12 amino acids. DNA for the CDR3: TGTGCCATCAGTGAGAGGGGGGATACGCAGTATTTT. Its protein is CAISERGDTQYF.

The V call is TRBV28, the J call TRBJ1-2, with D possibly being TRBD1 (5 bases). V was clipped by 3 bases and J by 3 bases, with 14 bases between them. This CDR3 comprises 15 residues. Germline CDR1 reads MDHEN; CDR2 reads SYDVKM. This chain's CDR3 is CASSLAGLGHYGYTF. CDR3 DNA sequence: TGTGCCAGCAGTTTGGCAGGGCTTGGACACTATGGCTACACCTTC.

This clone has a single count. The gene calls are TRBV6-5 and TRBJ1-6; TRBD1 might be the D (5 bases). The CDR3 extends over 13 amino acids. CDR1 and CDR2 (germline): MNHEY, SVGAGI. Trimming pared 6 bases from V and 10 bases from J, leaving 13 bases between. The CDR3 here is CASRPGPQSPLHF. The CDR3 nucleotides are TGTGCCAGCAGGCCAGGGCCACAATCACCCCTCCACTTT.

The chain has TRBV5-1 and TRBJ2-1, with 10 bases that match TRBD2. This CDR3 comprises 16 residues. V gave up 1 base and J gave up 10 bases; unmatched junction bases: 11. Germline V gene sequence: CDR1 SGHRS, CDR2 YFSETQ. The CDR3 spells CASSLYSTSGPHEQFF. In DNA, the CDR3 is TGCGCCAGCAGCTTGTATTCGACTAGCGGGCCTCACGAGCAGTTCTTC.

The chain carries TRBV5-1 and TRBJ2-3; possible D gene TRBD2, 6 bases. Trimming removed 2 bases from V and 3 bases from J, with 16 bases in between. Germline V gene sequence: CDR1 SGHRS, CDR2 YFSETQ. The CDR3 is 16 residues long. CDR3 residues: CASSLGSGVGTDTQYF. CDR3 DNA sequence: TGCGCCAGCAGCTTAGGTTCGGGAGTAGGGACAGATACGCAGTATTTT.

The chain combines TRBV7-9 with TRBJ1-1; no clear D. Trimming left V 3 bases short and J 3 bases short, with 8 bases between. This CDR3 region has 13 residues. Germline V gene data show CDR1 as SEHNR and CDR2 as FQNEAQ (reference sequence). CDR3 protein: CASSLSRDTEAFF. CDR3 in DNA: TGTGCCAGCAGCTTGAGCCGAGACACTGAAGCTTTCTTT.

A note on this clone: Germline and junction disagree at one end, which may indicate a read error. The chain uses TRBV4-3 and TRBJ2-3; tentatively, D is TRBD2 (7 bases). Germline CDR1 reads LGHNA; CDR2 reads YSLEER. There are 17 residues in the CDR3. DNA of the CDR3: TGCGTCAGCAGCCTTTTGGGGGGCGGGAGTGGCTCAGATACGCAGTATTTT. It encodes CVSSLLGGGSGSDTQYF.

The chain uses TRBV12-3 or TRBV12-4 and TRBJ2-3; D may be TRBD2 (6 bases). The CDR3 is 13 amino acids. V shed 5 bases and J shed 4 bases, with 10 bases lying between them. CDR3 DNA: TGTGCCAGCAGTACGGGACTTGCAGATACGCAGTATTTT. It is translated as CASSTGLADTQYF.

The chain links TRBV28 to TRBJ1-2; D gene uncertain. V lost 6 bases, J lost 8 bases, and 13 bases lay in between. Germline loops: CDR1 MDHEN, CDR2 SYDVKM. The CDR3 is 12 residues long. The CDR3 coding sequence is TGTGCCAGCAGCCGAACCCCAGGCGGCTACACCTTC. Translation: CASSRTPGGYTF.